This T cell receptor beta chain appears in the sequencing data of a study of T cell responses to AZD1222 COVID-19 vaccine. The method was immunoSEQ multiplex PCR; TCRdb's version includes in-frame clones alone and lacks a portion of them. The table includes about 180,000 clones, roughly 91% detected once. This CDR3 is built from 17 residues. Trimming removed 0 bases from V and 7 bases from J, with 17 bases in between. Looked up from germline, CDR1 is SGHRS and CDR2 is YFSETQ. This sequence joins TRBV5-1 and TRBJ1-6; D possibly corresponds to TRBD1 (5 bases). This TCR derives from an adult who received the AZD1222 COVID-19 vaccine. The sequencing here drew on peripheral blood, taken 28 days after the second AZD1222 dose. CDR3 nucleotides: TGCGCCAGCAGCTTGGCCCTCCGGGACGTGTTCAATTCACCCCTCCACTTT. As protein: CASSLALRDVFNSPLHF.